The sequence of this T cell receptor (beta chain) was determined in a study of T cell responses to AZD1222 COVID-19 vaccine. Points from the study as a whole: Seropositivity was recorded at baseline in only a handful of AZD1222 recipients. Regions 160-218 and 743-854 dominated among vaccine-associated CD4 TCRs spanning spike. The breadth and depth of Spike-specific TCRs increased once two AZD1222 doses had been given.

Repertoires were generated with immunoSEQ multiplex PCR, while TCRdb's copy carries only in-frame clones and drops some. The sample includes tens of thousands of clones, 70% to 85% of them seen just once. About this clone: Its antigen is not identified.

This TCR derives from an adult in good health. Sequenced here: peripheral blood, sampled on day 0 of MenACWY control vaccination.

The CDR3 loop reads CASGHTEAFF. The CDR3 DNA sequence: TGTGCCAGTGGTCACACTGAAGCTTTCTTT. The chain combines TRBV19 with TRBJ1-1; D gene unclear. In germline, CDR1 is LNHDA, CDR2 SQIVND (reference sequence). The CDR3 is made up of 10 amino acids. Trimming took 8 bases from V and 3 from J, leaving 4 bases between them.